This T cell receptor beta chain was recovered during a study of HIV-infected patients and healthy controls (dated by TCRdb to between 2014 and 2016). Background on the whole study: The question the study tested was whether immune perturbation and reconstitution could be captured by deep TCR repertoire sequencing of small blood samples from HIV patients.

Reverse transcription of around 490 ng RNA was performed with SuperScript III using primers directed against the alpha and beta constant regions. Separate alpha and beta chain libraries were generated by chain-specific third strand synthesis with multiplexing indices. To avoid primer bias, the protocol used one single primer pair to amplify every rearrangement within a chain, and the protocol also attached molecular barcodes to each cDNA molecule. Purified cDNA was joined by T4 RNA Ligase 1 to a 5' RACE adapter carrying a random hexamer and the SP2 sequencing primer site. The authors primed second strand synthesis from the SP2 site with Phusion polymerase and used slow temperature ramps to favor optimal annealing. The 12-nucleotide barcode on each molecule comprised two random hexamer sequences, both introduced before amplification and concatenated. A short first PCR added P5 and P7 adapter elements plus a second index, followed by an approximately 25-cycle amplification PCR with P5s and P7 primers. In total the libraries went through roughly 30 PCR cycles, after which the libraries were quantified on a Qubit, sized on a Bioanalyzer, and diluted to 3.5 to 5 nM. Sequencing of the normalized libraries was done on an Illumina MiSeq using 2 x 250 paired-end kits. Reverse transcription reactions underwent purification over MinElute columns, with elution into 10 ul Tris-Cl. A 1:1 ratio of AMPure XP beads was used to clean the adapter ligations after they had run for about 23 hours at 16 degrees C. On the authors' methods: A modified Decombinator processed the demultiplexed FASTQ files and output V, J, insert and barcode information. Sequences that shared a barcode but differed from the dominant sequence were discarded as errors, and original cDNA molecules were estimated by counting barcodes clustered at Levenshtein distance 3. The R packages ineq, vegan, igraph and RCytoscape were used for downstream analyses, with IMGT nomenclature and CDR3 definitions applied. The authors computed V gene usage over distinct sequences and counted each TCR a single time to avoid skew from clonal expansion. Within a donor, similarity networks joined unique CDR3 amino acid sequences in every case where two of them were separated by a single Levenshtein edit. The authors compiled published HIV-specific CDR3s (over 90 alpha, several hundred beta) and CMV-specific CDR3s (around 14 alpha, a few hundred beta) and searched for them in the repertoires. It was shown by random subsampling to size-matched repertoires that the decreased diversity of patients was not caused by their lower sequence numbers. Clones were called with MiXCR by TCRdb after fastp trimmed the public reads at Q25, and only in-frame beta chains were retained. Duplicate CDR3 protein sequences are folded into a single record with the most common DNA and genes. The V and J calls shown here were made by TCRdb, not taken from the authors' results. Present in this sample are about 12,000 distinct CDR3 sequences, 9.5% to 13% of which were seen just once. Jointly, the top ten make up around 6% of the sample.

Since whole blood was used without any cell fractionation, the repertoire reflected all peripheral T cells in unsorted form. As controls, ten healthy donors without infection were sampled, and about 40% of the ten donors were sampled a second time three to four months later. For RNA extraction, an approximately 2.6 ml sample of peripheral blood was drawn into Tempus tubes. Residual genomic DNA was removed with the TURBO-DNase kit and globin mRNA was depleted with GLOBINclear. Overall study results and their limits: Slight age and sex profile differences between the study cohorts did not explain the observed diversity differences. Significantly higher mean Gini indices were seen in HIV-infected repertoires than in controls, possibly reflecting oligoclonality. The dynamics of distinct T-cell subpopulations could not be separated, and sequencing depth was restricted, because whole blood was used. During therapy, HIV-associated CDR3s significantly decreased in frequency, while CMV-associated CDR3s did not change significantly, though most became more frequent. Comparisons were complicated by unequal numbers of distinct sequences between patients and controls, and rare events from HIV-infected data were overweighted by size-matching. Compared with untreated HIV+ repertoires, healthy control repertoires had roughly threefold more distinct CDR3s and a higher Shannon diversity. Alpha-chain CDR3s from MAIT cells appeared at high frequency in healthy controls but were severely depleted in HIV+ repertoires. In the study, no determination of donor HLA types was made. Significantly different mean usage between HIV-infected patients and controls was observed for eight alpha and eight beta V genes. Only sixteen HIV-infected individuals were processed, which the authors considered a major limit on how widely the findings apply. The pairing of alpha and beta chains was not determined in the samples. By Jaccard index and by the count of highly shared sequences, healthy controls shared more CDR3s between individuals than HIV+ patients did. In size-matched repertoire data, the apparent post-therapy recovery of the Gini index in HIV-infected patients was not replicated.

As concerns this clonotype: Its antigen specificity is not known. Qualities for individual bases were not recorded, and no much larger clone is one base off.

Sequencing was carried out using blood. This TCR derives from an adult in good health.

The CDR3: CASILAGTDTQYF. The DNA sequence is given as TGTGCCAGCATCCTAGCGGGCACAGATACGCAGTATTTT. The chain employs TRBV3-1 and TRBJ2-3; TRBD2 fits 7 bases in the junction. Its CDR3 holds 13 amino acids, cysteine through phenylalanine. The read is trimmed to its CDR3 DNA, 39 bases read in frame from base 1. V has 7 bases trimmed and J has 1 base trimmed; junction bases matching no gene number 2. CDR1 and CDR2 (LGHDT, YNNKEL) derive from the germline V gene (reference sequence).